A single sample gave rise to the 5 T cell receptor beta chains below, sequenced in a study of glioma-infiltrating T cells. Amplification of TCR alpha and beta CDR3 regions from RNA used iRepertoire nested multiplex PCR. TCRdb redid the calling of the multiplex PCR reads with MiXCR, one entry per CDR3 protein. The sample contains 3,000 or so distinct CDR3 sequences, 17% of which appear only once. Sequences were obtained from glioma tissue, nonneoplastic brain tissue, or PBMCs (not recorded which). Source of these receptors: a human donor with low-grade glioma or glioblastoma, undergoing nonglioma brain surgery, or in good health (not recorded which).

This clonotype was counted a few times. This chain connects TRBV4-1 to TRBJ1-5, with 7 bases matching TRBD1. Looked up from germline, CDR1 is MGHRA and CDR2 is YSYEKL. This CDR3 has 13 residues. J gave up 5 bases and V 4 bases, and 2 bases lay outside the gene matches. CDR3 in amino acids: CASSLTGDQPQHF. Written as DNA, the CDR3 is TGCGCCAGCAGCCTCACAGGGGATCAGCCCCAGCATTTT.

This clonotype qualifies as medium-sized. This rearrangement joins TRBV6-1 to TRBJ2-1; D is possibly TRBD2 (5 bases). Trimming took 1 base from V and 8 from J, leaving 9 bases between them. Germline V lookup: CDR1 MNHNS, CDR2 SASEGT. The CDR3 has 13 residues. CDR3 nucleotides: TGTGCCAGCAGTGAAGGGGAGTTGGATGAGCAGTTCTTC. Residues: CASSEGELDEQFF.

This clonotype was detected ten times or more. This chain links TRBV10-2 with TRBJ2-3, with D perhaps matching TRBD2 (6 bases). With 11 bases removed from V and 5 bases from J, the gap between germline ends came to 11 bases. This CDR3 region has 11 residues. Germline lookup yields CDR1 WSHSY and CDR2 SAAADI. The CDR3 loop reads CARYGGDTQYF. For the CDR3, the DNA is TGCGCCCGATACGGGGGAGATACGCAGTATTTT.

This chain connects TRBV3-1 to TRBJ1-1, with D uncertain. The CDR3 is made up of 14 amino acids. Trimming shortened V by 4 bases and J by 1 base, and 10 bases separated the two germline ends. The germline V gene has CDR1 LGHDT and CDR2 YNNKEL (reference sequence). The CDR3, as DNA: TGTGCCAGCAGCCCCGGCCACTCGAACACTGAAGCTTTCTTT. Its protein product is CASSPGHSNTEAFF.

This chain uses TRBV29-1 with TRBJ1-4, with no clear D. V lost 3 bases and J 7 bases, leaving 9 bases between the germline ends. The CDR3 length is 12 residues. Germline loops: CDR1 SQVTM, CDR2 ANQGSEA. CDR3: CSVEVFGEKLFF. DNA for the CDR3: TGCAGCGTTGAGGTCTTCGGTGAAAAACTGTTTTTT.